This T cell receptor (beta chain) was found in a study of control samples from healthy donors and cancer patients (dated by TCRdb to about 2020). Concerning this clone: Its antigen is still unknown. No per-base quality is available; no much larger clone lies one base away.

The method was the immunoSEQ multiplex PCR assay. TCRdb mirrors the immuneACCESS table, restricted to in-frame sequences. Some clones are absent from its copies; in checked studies, under half trace to an unresolved V gene, and the reason for the others is unknown. In this sample the table shows approximately 97,000 clones, roughly 92% of which occur a single time. The ten largest clones represent around 3% of the sample. Relative to germline, V is missing 3 bases and J is missing 3 bases, with 2 bases of the junction outside any gene match. Inclusive of the bounding cysteine and phenylalanine, the CDR3 is 13 residues long. The kept DNA is CDR3 alone, 39 bases in frame from the first base. According to the germline V gene, CDR1 reads SGHDT and CDR2 reads YYEEEE.

The rearranged segments are TRBV5-6 and TRBJ1-2; a stretch of 7 junction bases matches TRBD1. This sequence originates from a human donor in good health. The donor label of this sample is uncertain. The sequenced material came from blood. The encoded CDR3 is CASSSTGDYGYTF. At the DNA level, the sequence is TGTGCCAGCAGCTCAACAGGGGACTATGGCTACACCTTC.